This TCR beta chain stems from a study of blood T cells in healthy people across ages. Healthy Russian Caucasian donors spanned ages roughly 6 to 90 years. The sample, approximately 10 milliliters of peripheral blood, was drawn from each donor. No fewer than 6.5 million PBMCs went into each sample. The germline CDR1 and CDR2 sequences are MGHDK and SYGVNS. Trimming removed 2 bases from V and 1 base from J, with 9 bases in between. The CDR3 is 14 amino acids. With a J-beta primer mix and a sample-barcoded 5' primer, a second PCR ran about 7 to 11 cycles. Samples each returned at least 3 million CDR3-containing paired-end reads. TCRdb independently ran MiXCR on the 5' RACE reads; one entry per CDR3 protein. The table shows over 1,500,000 distinct CDR3 sequences, with roughly 43% occurring only once.

This TCR derives from a human donor in good health. The V call is TRBV25-1, the J call TRBJ2-7; D unclear. What was sequenced was blood. The CDR3 bases are TGTGCCAGCAGTGAAACGGCAATTTCCTACGAGCAGTACTTC. It is translated as CASSETAISYEQYF.